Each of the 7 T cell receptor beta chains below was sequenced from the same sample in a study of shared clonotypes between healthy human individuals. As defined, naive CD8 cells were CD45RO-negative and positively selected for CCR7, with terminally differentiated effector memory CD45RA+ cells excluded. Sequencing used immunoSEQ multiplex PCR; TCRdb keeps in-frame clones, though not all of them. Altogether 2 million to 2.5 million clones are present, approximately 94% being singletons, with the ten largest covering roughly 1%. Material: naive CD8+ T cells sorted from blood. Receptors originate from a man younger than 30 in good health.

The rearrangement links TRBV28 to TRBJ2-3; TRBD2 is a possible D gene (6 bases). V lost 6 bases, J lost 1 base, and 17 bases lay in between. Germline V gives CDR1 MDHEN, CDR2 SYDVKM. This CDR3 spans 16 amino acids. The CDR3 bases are TGTGCCAGCAGGCCTCCCTGGGGGGAAGGCACAGATACGCAGTATTTT. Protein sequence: CASRPPWGEGTDTQYF.

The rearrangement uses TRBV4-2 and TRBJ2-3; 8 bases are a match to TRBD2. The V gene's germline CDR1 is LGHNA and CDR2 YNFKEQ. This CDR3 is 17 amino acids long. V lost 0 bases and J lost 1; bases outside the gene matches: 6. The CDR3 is CASSQEGRGLGTDTQYF. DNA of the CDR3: TGTGCCAGCAGCCAAGAAGGGAGGGGACTAGGCACAGATACGCAGTATTTT.

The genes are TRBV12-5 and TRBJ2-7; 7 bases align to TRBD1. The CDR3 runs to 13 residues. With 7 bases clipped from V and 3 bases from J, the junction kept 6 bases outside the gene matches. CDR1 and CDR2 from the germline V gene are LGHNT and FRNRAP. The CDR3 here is CASAQGTVYEQYF. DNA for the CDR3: TGTGCTAGTGCCCAAGGGACAGTCTACGAGCAGTACTTC. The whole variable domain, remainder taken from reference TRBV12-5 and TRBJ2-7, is DARVTQTPRHKVTEMGQEVTMRCQPILGHNTVFWYRQTMMQGLELLAYFRNRAPLDDSGMPKDRFSAEMPDATLATLKIQPSEPRDSAVYFCASAQGTVYEQYFGPGTRLTVT.

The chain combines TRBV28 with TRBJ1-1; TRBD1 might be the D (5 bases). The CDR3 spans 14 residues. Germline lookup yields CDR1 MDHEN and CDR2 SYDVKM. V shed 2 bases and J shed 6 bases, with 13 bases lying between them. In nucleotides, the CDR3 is TGTGCCAGCAGTTTAACGGGGACGTCCGCTGAAGCTTTCTTT. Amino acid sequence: CASSLTGTSAEAFF.

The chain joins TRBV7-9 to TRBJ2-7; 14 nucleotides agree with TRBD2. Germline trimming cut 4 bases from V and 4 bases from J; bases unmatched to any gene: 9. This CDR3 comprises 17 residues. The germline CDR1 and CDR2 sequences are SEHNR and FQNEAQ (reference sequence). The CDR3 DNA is TGTGCCAGCAGCTCACCAATCGGGACTAGCGGGAGTTACGAGCAGTACTTC. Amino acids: CASSSPIGTSGSYEQYF.

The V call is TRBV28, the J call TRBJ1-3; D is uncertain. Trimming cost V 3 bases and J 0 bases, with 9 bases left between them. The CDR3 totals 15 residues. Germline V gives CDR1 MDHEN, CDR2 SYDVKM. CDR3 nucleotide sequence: TGTGCCAGCAGTTTTTTACGGGGCTCTGGAAACACCATATATTTT. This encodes CASSFLRGSGNTIYF.

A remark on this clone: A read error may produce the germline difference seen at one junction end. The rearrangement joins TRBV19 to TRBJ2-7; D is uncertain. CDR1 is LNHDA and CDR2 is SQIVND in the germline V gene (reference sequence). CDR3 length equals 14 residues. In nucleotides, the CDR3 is TGTGCCAGTAGTCTGTCCGGATCCTCCTACGGGCAGTACTTC. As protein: CASSLSGSSYGQYF.